This record concerns one T cell receptor (beta chain) sequence. What it recognizes is unknown. The CDR3 covers 13 residues. Germline values: CDR1 SGHAT, CDR2 FQNNGV. V was cut by 4 bases and J by 0 bases, with 6 bases left in between. This entry is derived from a study of shared clonotypes between healthy human individuals. Across the whole study: CD4 naive and memory got three plates each, CD8 naive two, CD8 memory one.

Regarding the study as a whole: When compared with the clonotypes that were shared by all four sorted-subset donors, the non-shared clonotypes turned out to have lower generation probabilities.

Each cell subset's genomic DNA was divided evenly among several immunoSEQ plates. Sequencing was performed with immunoSEQ multiplex PCR; in TCRdb, only in-frame clones are kept and a portion is missing. The table has 1 million to 1.2 million clones, about 72% seen once; the top ten hold almost 0.9%. The clonotype originates from a man between 18 and 35 years old in good health. Some clones in this sample may be carry-over from other donors' samples. This sequence joins TRBV11-2 and TRBJ2-5, with D hard to call. The specimen was memory CD4+ T cells from PBMCs. As for subset: CD45RA-negative fraction. The CDR3 bases are TGTGCCAGCAGCTCTTCGTACCAAGAGACCCAGTACTTC. This gives the protein CASSSSYQETQYF.